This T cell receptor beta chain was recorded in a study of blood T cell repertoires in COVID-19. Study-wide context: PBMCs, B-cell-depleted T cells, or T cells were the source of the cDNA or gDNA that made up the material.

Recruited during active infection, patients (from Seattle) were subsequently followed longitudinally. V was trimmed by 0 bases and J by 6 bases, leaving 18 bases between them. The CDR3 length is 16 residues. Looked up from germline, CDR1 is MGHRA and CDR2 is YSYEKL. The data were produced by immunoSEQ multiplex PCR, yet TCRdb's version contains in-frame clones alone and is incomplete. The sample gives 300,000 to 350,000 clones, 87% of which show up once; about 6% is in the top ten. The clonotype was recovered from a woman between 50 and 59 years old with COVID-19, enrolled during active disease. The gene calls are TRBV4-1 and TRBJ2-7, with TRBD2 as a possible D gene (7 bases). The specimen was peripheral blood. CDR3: CASSQEGGGIPFEQYF. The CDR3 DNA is TGCGCCAGCAGCCAAGAAGGGGGGGGGATTCCCTTCGAGCAGTACTTC.